Each of the 23 T cell receptor beta chains below was sequenced from the same sample in a study of memory CD4+ T cells and cytomegalovirus serostatus. Single viable CD3+CD4+CD8-CD45RO+ cells were sorted as the memory CD4+ T cells. Only in-frame clones appear in the TCRdb table, and some are missing; sequencing was by immunoSEQ multiplex PCR. The sample lists over 40,000 clones, over 70% occurring once. Sequenced material: memory CD4+ T cells from blood. Source of these receptors: an adult in good health and CMV-seronegative.

The chain carries TRBV15 and TRBJ2-3; 8 bases map to TRBD2. Germline V gives CDR1 LNHNV, CDR2 YYDKDF (reference sequence). CDR3 length: 16 amino acids. V was pared by 5 bases and J by 4 bases, with 11 bases of the junction left unmatched. DNA for the CDR3: TGTGCCACCAGCCACCGGGGCGGGGGGCCGGCAGATACGCAGTATTTT. This codes for CATSHRGGGPADTQYF.

The genes are TRBV4-2 and TRBJ2-3; 8 bases map to TRBD2. The ends lost 3 bases at V and 4 bases at J; junction bases unmatched: 6. CDR3 length: 15 residues. CDR1 is LGHNA and CDR2 is YNFKEQ in the germline V gene. CDR3 sequence reads: CASSQSGGASDTQYF. DNA for the CDR3: TGTGCCAGCAGCCAGTCCGGGGGGGCCTCAGATACGCAGTATTTT.

J is TRBJ2-1 and V is TRBV7-8, with 10 bases identical to TRBD1. The CDR3 covers 14 residues. Germline trimming cut 5 bases from V and 8 bases from J; bases unmatched to any gene: 6. Germline CDR1 reads SGHVS; CDR2 reads FQNEAQ. The CDR3 DNA is TGTGCCAGCAGCCCGGGACAGGGGCATGATGAGCAGTTCTTC. Its protein is CASSPGQGHDEQFF.

The chain couples TRBV19 to TRBJ2-5; D not resolved. This CDR3 spans 13 amino acids. The ends were cut back, 3 bases at V and 1 base at J, with 6 bases in the middle. CDR1 LNHDA and CDR2 SQIVND come from the germline V gene (reference sequence). The CDR3: CASSISTQETQYF. The CDR3 nucleotides read TGTGCCAGTAGTATTTCAACCCAAGAGACCCAGTACTTC.

This clone has a handful of counts. V gene TRBV14 combines with J gene TRBJ1-3; a possible D gene is TRBD1 (6 bases). V was clipped by 2 bases and J by 6 bases, with 14 bases between them. CDR1 and CDR2 from the germline V gene are SGHDN and FVKESK. This CDR3 is 15 amino acids long. The CDR3 here is CASSQSQGRLNTIYF. The CDR3 DNA reads TGTGCCAGCAGCCAATCGCAGGGGAGGCTAAACACCATATATTTT.

V and J are TRBV19 and TRBJ2-7, with a possible D match to TRBD2 (6 bases). Trimming pared 5 bases from V and 6 bases from J, leaving 14 bases between. The length of the CDR3 is 13 residues. The V gene's germline CDR1 is LNHDA and CDR2 SQIVND (reference sequence). The CDR3 DNA reads as TGTGCCAGTAGTTTGGTTTTGGAGGGCGAGCAGTACTTC. Amino acid sequence: CASSLVLEGEQYF.

This clone has only a few counts. The chain is built from TRBV5-1 and TRBJ2-5; 10 nucleotides align to TRBD2. Trimming removed 4 bases from V and 5 bases from J; junction bases left unmatched: 8. The CDR3 runs to 15 residues. Germline V gene data show CDR1 as SGHRS and CDR2 as YFSETQ. For the CDR3, the DNA is TGCGCCAGCAGCCCGGGGAGCGGGGGGGCTGAGACCCAGTACTTC. Amino acid sequence: CASSPGSGGAETQYF.

The chain is built from TRBV5-8 and TRBJ1-5; 7 nucleotides line up with TRBD1. J was trimmed by 3 bases and V by 1 base; bases with no gene match: 4. CDR1 is SGHTS, CDR2 YDEGEE, per germline. The CDR3 loop spans 15 amino acids. The CDR3 reads CASSLRTGPNQPQHF. The CDR3 DNA is TGTGCCAGCAGCTTGAGGACAGGCCCCAATCAGCCCCAGCATTTT.

The V call is TRBV16, the J call TRBJ2-7; tentatively, D is TRBD2 (5 bases). This CDR3 contains 13 residues. V was shortened by 4 bases and J by 4 bases, with 11 bases between the two germline ends. Germline V gene lookup returns CDR1 KGHSY and CDR2 FQNENV. CDR3 amino acids: CASSPRTGYEQYF. DNA for the CDR3: TGTGCCAGCAGCCCCCGGACGGGGTACGAGCAGTACTTC.

The chain has TRBV6-6 and TRBJ2-6, with unresolved D. The CDR3 contains 15 residues. Trimming took off 4 bases at V and 0 bases at J, with 7 bases between the two ends. Germline values: CDR1 MNHNY, CDR2 SVGAGI (reference sequence). CDR3 coding DNA: TGTGCCAGCAGTTCTCAGTCCTCTGGGGCCAACGTCCTGACTTTC. It specifies CASSSQSSGANVLTF.

This chain links TRBV4-1 with TRBJ1-1, with unresolved D. V was clipped by 11 bases and J by 0 bases, with 13 bases between them. This CDR3 region has 13 residues. Germline V lookup: CDR1 MGHRA, CDR2 YSYEKL. Here the CDR3 DNA reads TGCGCCTCCCAAAGTGAAGTGAACACTGAAGCTTTCTTT. It yields the protein CASQSEVNTEAFF.

The chain combines TRBV2 with TRBJ1-1; D uncertain. The CDR3 length is 11 residues. V shed 8 bases and J shed 4 bases, with 8 bases lying between them. Germline CDR1 SNHLY, CDR2 FYNNEI. CDR3 residues: CASGYFTEAFF. CDR3 nucleotide sequence: TGTGCCAGCGGTTACTTCACTGAAGCTTTCTTT.

The chain recombines TRBV6-1 with TRBJ1-5; tentative D call: TRBD1 (5 bases). This CDR3 is built from 13 residues. Germline V gives CDR1 MNHNS, CDR2 SASEGT. Trimming left V 8 bases short and J 4 bases short, with 12 bases between. The CDR3 region is CASGVQVNQPQHF. The CDR3 bases are TGTGCCAGCGGCGTACAGGTAAATCAGCCCCAGCATTTT.

This rearrangement joins TRBV27 to TRBJ2-5, with a possible D match to TRBD1 (6 bases). Germline lookup yields CDR1 MNHEY and CDR2 SMNVEV (reference sequence). V was pared by 6 bases and J by 2 bases, with 13 bases between. The CDR3 has 14 amino acids. The CDR3 coding sequence is TGTGCCAGCAGAAGCAGGGGCTTTCAAGAGACCCAGTACTTC. Protein: CASRSRGFQETQYF.

The V gene is TRBV15, the J gene TRBJ2-3, with TRBD2 matching over 9 bases. Germline CDR1 is LNHNV and CDR2 is YYDKDF (reference sequence). Germline trimming cut 1 base from V and 2 bases from J; bases unmatched to any gene: 4. CDR3 length: 16 amino acids. CDR3 sequence: CATSRGAGGSTDTQYF. CDR3 coding DNA: TGTGCCACCAGCAGAGGAGCGGGGGGTTCCACAGATACGCAGTATTTT.

To note about this clone: Other DNA sequences in this sample translate to the same CDR3. The chain is built from TRBV30 and TRBJ1-5, with D tentatively TRBD1 (6 bases). Trimming removed 2 bases from V and 7 bases from J, with 12 bases in between. CDR1 and CDR2 from the germline V gene are GTSNPN and SVGIG (reference sequence). The CDR3 extends over 13 amino acids. The CDR3 sequence is CAWSTGGRQPQHF. CDR3 coding DNA: TGTGCCTGGAGTACGGGGGGCCGACAGCCCCAGCATTTT.

This chain connects TRBV5-1 to TRBJ2-7, with D uncertain. Trimming took 0 bases from V and 0 from J, leaving 7 bases between them. From germline, CDR1 is SGHRS and CDR2 YFSETQ. The CDR3 is 14 amino acids. The CDR3 protein is CASSLESRSYEQYF. The CDR3 DNA follows: TGCGCCAGCAGCTTGGAGTCTCGCTCCTACGAGCAGTACTTC.

The chain has TRBV18 and TRBJ1-1, with 9 bases aligning to TRBD1. Germline-derived CDR1 and CDR2 are KGHSH and LQKENI. Losses at the gene ends were 3 bases for V and 6 bases for J; bases not matched to a gene: 8. The CDR3 extends over 15 amino acids. CDR3: CASSPTGTGLSEAFF. CDR3 DNA: TGTGCCAGCTCACCTACCGGGACAGGGTTATCTGAAGCTTTCTTT.

The chain links TRBV9 to TRBJ2-1; no clear D. CDR1 is SGDLS, CDR2 YYNGEE, per germline. This CDR3 contains 15 residues. V was shortened by 4 bases and J by 3 bases, with 14 bases between the two germline ends. The CDR3 nucleotides read TGTGCCAGCAGCCCTTTTATCGCGGACTACAATGAGCAGTTCTTC. Translated: CASSPFIADYNEQFF.

The chain uses TRBV2 and TRBJ1-5; D gene unclear. The CDR3 length is 12 residues. Trimming stripped 8 bases from V and 5 bases from J, with 10 bases between. The germline gives CDR1 SNHLY, CDR2 FYNNEI. The CDR3 region is CASSASDQPQHF. CDR3 coding DNA: TGTGCCAGCTCGGCATCGGATCAGCCCCAGCATTTT.

The V call is TRBV6-5, the J call TRBJ2-2; D is possibly TRBD1 or TRBD2 (5 bases each). CDR1 MNHEY and CDR2 SVGAGI come from the germline V gene. This CDR3 spans 13 amino acids. Trimming removed 11 bases at V and 2 bases at J, with 12 bases between. This CDR3 is CAVEGPNTGELFF. The CDR3 DNA follows: TGTGCCGTCGAGGGGCCTAACACCGGGGAGCTGTTTTTT.

This clone was counted only a few times. The chain is built from TRBV11-2 and TRBJ1-2; D remains ambiguous. CDR1 and CDR2 (germline): SGHAT, FQNNGV. V was clipped by 6 bases and J by 5 bases, with 13 bases between them. CDR3 size: 13 residues. The CDR3 DNA sequence: TGTGCCAGCAGTTCGCGCTTGATGTATGGCTACACCTTC. Protein: CASSSRLMYGYTF.

The chain carries TRBV18 and TRBJ1-5; D gene uncertain. This CDR3 contains 12 residues. From germline, CDR1 is KGHSH and CDR2 LQKENI. Trimming took 5 bases from V and 6 from J, leaving 8 bases between them. CDR3 loop: CASSGLGQPQHF. The CDR3 DNA sequence: TGTGCCAGCTCAGGGTTAGGTCAGCCCCAGCATTTT. Based on the CDR3 plus reference TRBV18 and TRBJ1-5, the full variable domain is NAGVMQNPRHLVRRRGQEARLRCSPMKGHSHVYWYRQLPEEGLKFMVYLQKENIIDESGMPKERFSAEFPKEGPSILRIQQVVRGDSAAYFCASSGLGQPQHFGDGTRLSIL.